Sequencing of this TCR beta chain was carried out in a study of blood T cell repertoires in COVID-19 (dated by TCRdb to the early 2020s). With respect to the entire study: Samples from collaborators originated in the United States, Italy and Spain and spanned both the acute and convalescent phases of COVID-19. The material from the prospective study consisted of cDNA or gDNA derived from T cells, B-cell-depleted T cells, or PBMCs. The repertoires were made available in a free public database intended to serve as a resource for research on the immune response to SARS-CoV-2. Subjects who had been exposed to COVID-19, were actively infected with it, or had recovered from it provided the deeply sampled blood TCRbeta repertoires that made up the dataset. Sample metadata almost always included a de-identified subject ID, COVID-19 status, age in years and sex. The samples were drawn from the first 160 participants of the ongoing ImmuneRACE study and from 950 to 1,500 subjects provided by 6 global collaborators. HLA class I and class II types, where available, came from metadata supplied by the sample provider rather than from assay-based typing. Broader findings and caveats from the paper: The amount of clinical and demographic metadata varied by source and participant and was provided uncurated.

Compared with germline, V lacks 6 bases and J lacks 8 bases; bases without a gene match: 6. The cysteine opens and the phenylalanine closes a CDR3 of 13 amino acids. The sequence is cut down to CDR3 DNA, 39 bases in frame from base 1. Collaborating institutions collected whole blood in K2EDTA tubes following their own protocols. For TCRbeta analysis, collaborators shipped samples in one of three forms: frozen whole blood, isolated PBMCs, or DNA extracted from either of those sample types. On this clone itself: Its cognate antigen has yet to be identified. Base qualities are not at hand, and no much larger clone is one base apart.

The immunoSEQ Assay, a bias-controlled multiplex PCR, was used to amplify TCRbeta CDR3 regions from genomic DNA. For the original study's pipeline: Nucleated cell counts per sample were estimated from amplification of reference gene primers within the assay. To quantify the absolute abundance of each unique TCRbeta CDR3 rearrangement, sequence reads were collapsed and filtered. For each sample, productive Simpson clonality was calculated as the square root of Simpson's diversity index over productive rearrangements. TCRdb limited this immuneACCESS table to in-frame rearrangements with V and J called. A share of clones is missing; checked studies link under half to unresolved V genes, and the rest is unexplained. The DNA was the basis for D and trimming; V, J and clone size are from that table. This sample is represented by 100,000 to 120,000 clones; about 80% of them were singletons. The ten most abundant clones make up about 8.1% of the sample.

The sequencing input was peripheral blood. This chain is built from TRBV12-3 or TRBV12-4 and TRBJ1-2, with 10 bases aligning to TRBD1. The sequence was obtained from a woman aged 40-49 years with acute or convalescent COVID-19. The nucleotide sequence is TGTGCCAGCAGCCAGGGGGACAGGGGAGGCTACACCTTC. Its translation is CASSQGDRGGYTF.